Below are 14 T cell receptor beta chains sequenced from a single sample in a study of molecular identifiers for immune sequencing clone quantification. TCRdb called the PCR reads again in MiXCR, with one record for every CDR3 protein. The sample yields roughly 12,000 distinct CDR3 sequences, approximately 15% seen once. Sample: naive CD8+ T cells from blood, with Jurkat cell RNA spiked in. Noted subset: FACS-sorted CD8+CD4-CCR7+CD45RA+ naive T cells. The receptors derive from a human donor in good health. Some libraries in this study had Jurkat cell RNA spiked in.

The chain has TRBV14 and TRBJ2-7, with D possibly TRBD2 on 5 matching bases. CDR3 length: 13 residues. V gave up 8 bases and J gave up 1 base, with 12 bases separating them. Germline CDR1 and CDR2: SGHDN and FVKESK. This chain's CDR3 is CASRRGYSYEQYF. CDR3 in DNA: TGTGCCAGCCGAAGAGGGTATTCCTACGAGCAGTACTTC.

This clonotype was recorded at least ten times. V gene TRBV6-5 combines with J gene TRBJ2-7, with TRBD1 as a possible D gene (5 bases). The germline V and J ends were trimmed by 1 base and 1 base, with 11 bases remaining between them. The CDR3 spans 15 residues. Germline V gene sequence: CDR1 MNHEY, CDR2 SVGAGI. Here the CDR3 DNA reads TGTGCCAGCAGTTACTGGGCAGGGTATTCCTACGAGCAGTACTTC. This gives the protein CASSYWAGYSYEQYF.

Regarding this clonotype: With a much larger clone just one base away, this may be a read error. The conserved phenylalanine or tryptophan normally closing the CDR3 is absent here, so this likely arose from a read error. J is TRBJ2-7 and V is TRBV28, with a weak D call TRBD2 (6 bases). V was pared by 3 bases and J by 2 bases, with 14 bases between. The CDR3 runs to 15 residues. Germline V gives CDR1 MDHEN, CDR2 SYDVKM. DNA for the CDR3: TGTGCCAGCAGTTTGGTGAGTAGCGGTACCTACGAGCAGTACTCC. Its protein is CASSLVSSGTYEQYS.

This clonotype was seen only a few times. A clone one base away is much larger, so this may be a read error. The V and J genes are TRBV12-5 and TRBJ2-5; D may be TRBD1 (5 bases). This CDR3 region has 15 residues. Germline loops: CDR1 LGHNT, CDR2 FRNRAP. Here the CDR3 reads CASASTEAPQEAQYF. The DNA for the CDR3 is TGTGCTAGTGCCTCGACAGAAGCCCCACAAGAGGCCCAGTACTTC.

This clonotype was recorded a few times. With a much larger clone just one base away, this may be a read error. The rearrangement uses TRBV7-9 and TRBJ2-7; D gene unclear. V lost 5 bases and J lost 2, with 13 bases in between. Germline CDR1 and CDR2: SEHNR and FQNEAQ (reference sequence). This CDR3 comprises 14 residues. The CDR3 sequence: CASSARPLAYEQYF. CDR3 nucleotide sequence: TGTGCCAGCAGCGCCCGACCGCTAGCCTACGAGCAGTACTTC. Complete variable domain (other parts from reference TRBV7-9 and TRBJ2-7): DTGVSQNPRHKITKRGQNVTFRCDPISEHNRLYWYRQTLGQGPEFLTYFQNEAQLEKSRLLSDRFSAERPKGSFSTLEIQRTEQGDSAMYLCASSARPLAYEQYFGPGTRLTVT.

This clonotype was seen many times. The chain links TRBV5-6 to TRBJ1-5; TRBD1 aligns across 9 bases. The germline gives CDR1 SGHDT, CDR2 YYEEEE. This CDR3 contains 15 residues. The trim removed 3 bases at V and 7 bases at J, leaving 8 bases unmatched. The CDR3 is CASSYTGGAGQPQHF. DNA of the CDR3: TGTGCCAGCAGCTATACAGGGGGCGCGGGGCAGCCCCAGCATTTT.

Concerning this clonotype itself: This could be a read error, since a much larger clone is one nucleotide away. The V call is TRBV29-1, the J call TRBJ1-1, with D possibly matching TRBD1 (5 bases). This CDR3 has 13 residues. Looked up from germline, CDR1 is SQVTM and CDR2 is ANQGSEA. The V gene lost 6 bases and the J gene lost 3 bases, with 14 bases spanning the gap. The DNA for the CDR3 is TGCAGCGTCACCGGACGGGGCCACACTGAAGCTTTCTTT. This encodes CSVTGRGHTEAFF.

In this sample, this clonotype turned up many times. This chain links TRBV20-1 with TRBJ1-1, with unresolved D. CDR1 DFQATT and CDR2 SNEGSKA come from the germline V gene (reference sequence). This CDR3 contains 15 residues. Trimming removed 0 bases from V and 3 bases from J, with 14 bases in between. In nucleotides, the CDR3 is TGCAGTGCTAGAGAACCACGACCCGATGACACTGAAGCTTTCTTT. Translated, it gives CSAREPRPDDTEAFF.

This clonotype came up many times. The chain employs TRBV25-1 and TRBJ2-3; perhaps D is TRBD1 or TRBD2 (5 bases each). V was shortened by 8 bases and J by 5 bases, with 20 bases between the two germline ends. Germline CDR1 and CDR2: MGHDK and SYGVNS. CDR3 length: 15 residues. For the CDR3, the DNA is TGTGCCAGCGGTTGGGGGATTTCACCGGTAGATACGCAGTATTTT. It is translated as CASGWGISPVDTQYF.

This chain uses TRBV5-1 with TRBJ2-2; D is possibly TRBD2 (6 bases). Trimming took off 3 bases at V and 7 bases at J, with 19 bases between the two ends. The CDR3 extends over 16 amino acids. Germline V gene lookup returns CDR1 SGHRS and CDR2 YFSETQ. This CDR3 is CASSSAMIGSLGELFF. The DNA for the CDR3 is TGCGCCAGCAGCTCTGCTATGATCGGGAGTCTCGGGGAGCTGTTTTTT.

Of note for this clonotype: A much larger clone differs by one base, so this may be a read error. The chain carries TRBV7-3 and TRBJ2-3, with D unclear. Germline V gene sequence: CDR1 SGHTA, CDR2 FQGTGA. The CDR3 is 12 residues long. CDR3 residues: CASGLTSDTQYF. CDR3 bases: TGTGCCAGCGGCTTAACGTCAGATACGCAGTATTTT.

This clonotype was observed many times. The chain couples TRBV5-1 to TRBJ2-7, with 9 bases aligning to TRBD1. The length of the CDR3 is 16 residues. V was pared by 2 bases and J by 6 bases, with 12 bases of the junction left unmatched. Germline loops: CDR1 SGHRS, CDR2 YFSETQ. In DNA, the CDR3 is TGCGCCAGCAGCTTCACCCCGGGACAGGGACCGCCCGAGCAGTACTTC. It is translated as CASSFTPGQGPPEQYF.

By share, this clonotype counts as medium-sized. DNA of the CDR3: TGTGCCAGCAGCCAAGCTTGGGCTAGCGACTCGCCCCCTGGATACGAGCAGTACTTC. Residues: CASSQAWASDSPPGYEQYF. This chain joins TRBV4-2 and TRBJ2-7; D possibly corresponds to TRBD2 (6 bases). Trimming took 1 base from V and 4 from J, leaving 26 bases between them. This CDR3 contains 19 residues. Per the germline V gene, CDR1 is LGHNA and CDR2 is YNFKEQ.

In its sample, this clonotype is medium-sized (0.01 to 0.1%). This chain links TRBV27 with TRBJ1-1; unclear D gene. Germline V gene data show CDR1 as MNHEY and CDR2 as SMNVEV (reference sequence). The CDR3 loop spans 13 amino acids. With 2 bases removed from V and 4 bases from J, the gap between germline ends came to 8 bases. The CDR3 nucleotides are TGTGCCAGCAGTTTAGGGCGAGGCACTGAAGCTTTCTTT. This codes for CASSLGRGTEAFF.